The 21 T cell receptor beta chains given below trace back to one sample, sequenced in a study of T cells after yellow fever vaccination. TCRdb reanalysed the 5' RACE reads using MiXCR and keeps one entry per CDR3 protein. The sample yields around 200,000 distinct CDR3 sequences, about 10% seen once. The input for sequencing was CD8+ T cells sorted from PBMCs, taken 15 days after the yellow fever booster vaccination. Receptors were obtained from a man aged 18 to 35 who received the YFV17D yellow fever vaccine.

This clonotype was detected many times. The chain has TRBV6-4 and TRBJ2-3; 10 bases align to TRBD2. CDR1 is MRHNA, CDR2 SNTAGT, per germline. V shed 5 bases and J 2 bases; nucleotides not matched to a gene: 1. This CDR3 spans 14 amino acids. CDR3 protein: CASSSGGATDTQYF. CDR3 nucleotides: TGTGCCAGCAGTAGCGGGGGGGCCACAGATACGCAGTATTTT.

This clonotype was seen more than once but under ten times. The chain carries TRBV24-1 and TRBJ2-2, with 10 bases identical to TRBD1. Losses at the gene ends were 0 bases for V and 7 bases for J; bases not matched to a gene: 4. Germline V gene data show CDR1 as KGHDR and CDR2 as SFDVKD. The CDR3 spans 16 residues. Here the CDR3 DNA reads TGTGCCACCAGTGATTTGGTGGGACAGGGGAACGGGGAGCTGTTTTTT. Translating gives CATSDLVGQGNGELFF.

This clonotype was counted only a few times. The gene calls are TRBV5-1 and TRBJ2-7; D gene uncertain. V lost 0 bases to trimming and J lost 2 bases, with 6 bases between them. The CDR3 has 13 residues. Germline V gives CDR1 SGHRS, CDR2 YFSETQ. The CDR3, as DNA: TGCGCCAGCAGCTTGGCTCCTACCTACGAGCAGTACTTC. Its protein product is CASSLAPTYEQYF.

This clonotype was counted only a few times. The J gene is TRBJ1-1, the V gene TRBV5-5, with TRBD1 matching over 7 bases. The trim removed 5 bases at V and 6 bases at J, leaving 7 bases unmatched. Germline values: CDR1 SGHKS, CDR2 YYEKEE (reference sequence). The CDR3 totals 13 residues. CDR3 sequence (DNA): TGTGCCAGCAGGGAGACAGGGAGGGCTGAAGCTTTCTTT. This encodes CASRETGRAEAFF.

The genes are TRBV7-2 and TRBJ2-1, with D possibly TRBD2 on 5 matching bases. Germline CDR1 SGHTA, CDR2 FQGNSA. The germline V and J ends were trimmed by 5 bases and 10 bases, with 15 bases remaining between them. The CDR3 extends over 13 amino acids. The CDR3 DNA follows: TGTGCCAGCAGCCCACCCGGGAATAGGGAGCAGTTCTTC. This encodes CASSPPGNREQFF. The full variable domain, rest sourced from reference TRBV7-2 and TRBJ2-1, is GAGVSQSPSNKVTEKGKDVELRCDPISGHTALYWYRQSLGQGLEFLIYFQGNSAPDKSGLPSDRFSAERTGGSVSTLTIQRTQQEDSAVYLCASSPPGNREQFFGPGTRLTVL.

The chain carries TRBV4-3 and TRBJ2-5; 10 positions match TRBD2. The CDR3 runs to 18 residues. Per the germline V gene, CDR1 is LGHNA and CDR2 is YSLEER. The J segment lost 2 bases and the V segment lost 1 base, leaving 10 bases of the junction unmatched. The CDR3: CASSQVESSGGIQETQYF. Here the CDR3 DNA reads TGCGCCAGCAGCCAAGTGGAGTCTAGCGGGGGAATTCAAGAGACCCAGTACTTC.

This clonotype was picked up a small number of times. CDR3 protein: CASSSQGFPLETQYF. The CDR3 nucleotides are TGTGCCAGCAGCTCACAGGGATTCCCGCTCGAGACCCAGTACTTC. The rearrangement links TRBV7-9 to TRBJ2-5, with D possibly matching TRBD1 (6 bases). CDR1 is SEHNR and CDR2 is FQNEAQ in the germline V gene (reference sequence). The CDR3 is 15 amino acids. The ends were cut back, 4 bases at V and 5 bases at J, with 17 bases in the middle.

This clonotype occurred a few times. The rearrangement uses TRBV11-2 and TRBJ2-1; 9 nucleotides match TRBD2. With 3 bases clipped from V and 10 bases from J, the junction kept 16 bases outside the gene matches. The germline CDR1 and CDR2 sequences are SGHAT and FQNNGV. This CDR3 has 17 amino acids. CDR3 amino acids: CASSFPNSGGPDGEQFF. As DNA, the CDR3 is TGTGCCAGCAGCTTTCCTAACAGCGGGGGGCCCGACGGGGAGCAGTTCTTC.

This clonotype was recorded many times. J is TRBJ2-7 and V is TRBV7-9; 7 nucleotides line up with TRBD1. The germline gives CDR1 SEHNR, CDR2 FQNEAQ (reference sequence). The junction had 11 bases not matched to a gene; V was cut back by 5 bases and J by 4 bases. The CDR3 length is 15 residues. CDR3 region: CASSPNGQDPYEQYF. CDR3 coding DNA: TGTGCCAGCAGCCCAAACGGACAGGATCCATACGAGCAGTACTTC.

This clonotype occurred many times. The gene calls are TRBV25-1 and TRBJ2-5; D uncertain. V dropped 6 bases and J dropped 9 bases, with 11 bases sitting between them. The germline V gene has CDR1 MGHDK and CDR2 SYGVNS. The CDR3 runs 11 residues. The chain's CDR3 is CASSGQVAQYF. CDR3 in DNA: TGTGCCAGCAGCGGTCAGGTGGCCCAGTACTTC.

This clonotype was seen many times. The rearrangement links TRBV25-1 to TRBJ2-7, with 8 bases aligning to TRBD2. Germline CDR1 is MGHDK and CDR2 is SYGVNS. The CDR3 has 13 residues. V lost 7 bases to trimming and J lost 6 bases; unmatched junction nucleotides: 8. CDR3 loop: CASIPGGALEQYF. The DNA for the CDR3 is TGTGCCAGCATTCCCGGGGGGGCCCTCGAGCAGTACTTC.

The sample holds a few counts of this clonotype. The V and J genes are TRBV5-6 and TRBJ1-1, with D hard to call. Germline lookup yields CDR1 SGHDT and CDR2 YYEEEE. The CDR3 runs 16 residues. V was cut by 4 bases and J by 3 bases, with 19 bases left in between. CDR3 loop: CASSLAPDPWDTEAFF. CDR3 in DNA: TGTGCCAGCAGCCTTGCGCCGGACCCATGGGACACTGAAGCTTTCTTT.

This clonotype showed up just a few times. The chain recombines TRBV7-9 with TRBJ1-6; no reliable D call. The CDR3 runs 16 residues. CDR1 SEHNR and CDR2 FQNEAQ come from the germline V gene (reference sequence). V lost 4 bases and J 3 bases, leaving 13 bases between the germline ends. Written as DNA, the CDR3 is TGTGCCAGCAGCTCGGAGGTGGGCAGCTATAATTCACCCCTCCACTTT. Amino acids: CASSSEVGSYNSPLHF.

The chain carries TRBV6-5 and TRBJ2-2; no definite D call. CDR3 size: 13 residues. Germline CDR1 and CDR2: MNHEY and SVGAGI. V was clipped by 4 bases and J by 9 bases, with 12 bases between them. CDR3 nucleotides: TGTGCCAGCAGTTTGGCCACCGAGCGGGAGCTGTTTTTT. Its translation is CASSLATERELFF.

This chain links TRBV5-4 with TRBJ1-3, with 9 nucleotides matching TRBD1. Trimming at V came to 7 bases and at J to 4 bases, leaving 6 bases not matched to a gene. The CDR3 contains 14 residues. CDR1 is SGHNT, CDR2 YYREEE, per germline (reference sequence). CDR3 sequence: CASGSGTGGNTIYF. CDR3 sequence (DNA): TGTGCCAGCGGGTCCGGGACAGGGGGAAACACCATATATTTT.

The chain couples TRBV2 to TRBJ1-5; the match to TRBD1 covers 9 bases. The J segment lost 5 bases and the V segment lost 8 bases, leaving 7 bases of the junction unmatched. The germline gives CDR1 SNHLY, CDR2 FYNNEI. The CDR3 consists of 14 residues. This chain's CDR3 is CASGGTGRDQPQHF. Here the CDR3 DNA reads TGTGCCAGCGGCGGGACAGGGAGGGATCAGCCCCAGCATTTT.

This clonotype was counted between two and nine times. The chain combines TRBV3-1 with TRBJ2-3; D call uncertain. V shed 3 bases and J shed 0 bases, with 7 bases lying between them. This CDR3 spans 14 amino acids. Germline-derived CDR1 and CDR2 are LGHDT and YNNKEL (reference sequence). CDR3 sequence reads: CASSHPHSTDTQYF. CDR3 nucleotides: TGTGCCAGCAGCCACCCCCACAGCACAGATACGCAGTATTTT.

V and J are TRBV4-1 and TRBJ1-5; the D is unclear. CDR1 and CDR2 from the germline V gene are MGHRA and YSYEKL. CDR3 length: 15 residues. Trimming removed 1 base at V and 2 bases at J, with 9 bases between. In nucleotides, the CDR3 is TGCGCCAGCAGCCAAGGTGTTGCGGGCAATCAGCCCCAGCATTTT. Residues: CASSQGVAGNQPQHF.

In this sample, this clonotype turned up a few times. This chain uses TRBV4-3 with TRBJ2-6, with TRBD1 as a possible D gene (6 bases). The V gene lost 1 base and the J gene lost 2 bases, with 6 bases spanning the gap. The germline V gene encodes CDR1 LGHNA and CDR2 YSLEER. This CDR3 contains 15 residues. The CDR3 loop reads CASSQGTAGANVLTF. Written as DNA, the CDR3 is TGCGCCAGCAGCCAAGGGACAGCTGGGGCCAACGTCCTGACTTTC.

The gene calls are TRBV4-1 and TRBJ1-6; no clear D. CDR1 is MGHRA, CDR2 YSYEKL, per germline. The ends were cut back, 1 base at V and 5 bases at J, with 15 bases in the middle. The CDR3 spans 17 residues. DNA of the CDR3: TGCGCCAGCAGCCAAGGGGTAAGGGTCCAGGATAATTCACCCCTCCACTTT. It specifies CASSQGVRVQDNSPLHF.

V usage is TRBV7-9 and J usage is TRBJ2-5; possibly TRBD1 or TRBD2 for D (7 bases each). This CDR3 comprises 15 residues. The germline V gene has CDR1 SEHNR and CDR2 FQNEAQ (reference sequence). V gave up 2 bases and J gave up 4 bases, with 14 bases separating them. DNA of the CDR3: TGTGCCAGCAGCTTAACCCAGCGGGACAGAGAGACCCAGTACTTC. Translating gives CASSLTQRDRETQYF.